The entry below gives a single T cell receptor beta chain sequence along with its context. Its antigen is unknown. Within one base of it there is no much larger clone, and no base qualities were kept. These data originate in a study of PD-1 and CTLA-4 blockade in melanoma (dated by TCRdb to the early 2020s). The study in broad terms: The study compared how PD-1 blockade and CTLA-4 blockade affected the melanoma-reactive CD8 T cell response in patients with melanoma.

Libraries were prepared through the immunoSEQ multiplex PCR assay. TCRdb stores this immuneACCESS table with in-frame sequences only. Part of the clones is absent; in the studies checked, under half of the shortfall reflects unresolved V genes, and no reason is known for the rest. This sample lists some 29,000 clones; approximately 88% were detected once. Around 8.5% of the sample is taken by the ten largest. This TCR was sampled from a human donor with melanoma. The sample here was CD8+ T cells from peripheral blood, taken before anti-PD-1 treatment.

Here is the DNA: TGTGCCAGCAGGGGGACAATGAACACTGAAGCTTTCTTT. This gives the protein CASRGTMNTEAFF. Rearrangement joined TRBV27 to TRBJ1-1; a tentative D call is TRBD1 (6 bases match). The CDR3 has 13 amino acids, counting the end cysteine and phenylalanine. Only the CDR3 portion is preserved as DNA: 39 bases, with reading frame beginning at the first base. Based on the germline V gene (reference sequence), the CDR1 and CDR2 sequences are MNHEY and SMNVEV. The V end loses 6 bases and the J end loses 0 bases, and a stretch of 8 bases separates them.